Shown below are 14 T cell receptor beta chains from a single sample sequenced in a study of blood T cells in healthy people across ages. With a J-beta primer mix and a sample-barcoded 5' primer, a second PCR ran roughly 6 to 12 cycles. TCRdb recomputed calls from the 5' RACE reads with MiXCR, one row per CDR3 protein. The repertoire holds around 790,000 distinct CDR3 sequences, under 45% seen once, with about 21% in the top ten. The specimen sequenced was blood. Receptors were obtained from a man between 60 and 75 years old in good health.

This clonotype was picked up many times. The V call is TRBV30, the J call TRBJ1-1; D perhaps matches TRBD1 (5 bases). Trimming removed 6 bases at V and 3 bases at J, with 17 bases between. CDR1 and CDR2 (germline): GTSNPN, SVGIG (reference sequence). The CDR3 runs 14 residues. The CDR3 protein is CACTQAGRYTEAFF. The DNA of the CDR3 is TGTGCCTGCACTCAGGCAGGGCGCTACACTGAAGCTTTCTTT.

This chain connects TRBV5-4 to TRBJ2-3, with no clear D. In germline, CDR1 is SGHNT, CDR2 YYREEE (reference sequence). CDR3 length: 13 amino acids. Deletions cut 5 bases from V and 4 bases from J, with 11 bases between. Here the CDR3 DNA reads TGTGCCAGCAGTCGAGTAGGCGCAGATACGCAGTATTTT. Amino acid sequence: CASSRVGADTQYF.

This chain uses TRBV5-1 with TRBJ2-5; no definite D call. Germline lookup yields CDR1 SGHRS and CDR2 YFSETQ. Trimming shortened V by 1 base and J by 11 bases, and 21 bases separated the two germline ends. The CDR3 runs to 15 residues. The DNA for the CDR3 is TGCGCCAGCAGCTTGAGCCAGGTCTTCTACAATGAGCAGTACTTC. This translates into CASSLSQVFYNEQYF.

The gene calls are TRBV20-1 and TRBJ1-2, with 9 bases fitting TRBD1. Losses at the gene ends were 6 bases for V and 4 bases for J; bases not matched to a gene: 6. Germline V lookup: CDR1 DFQATT, CDR2 SNEGSKA (reference sequence). CDR3 length: 13 amino acids. In DNA, the CDR3 is TGCAGTGCCACGGGACAGGGCGGCTATGGCTACACCTTC. Amino acids: CSATGQGGYGYTF.

This clonotype was picked up a small number of times. The V call is TRBV7-2, the J call TRBJ2-7; no reliable D call. The germline V gene has CDR1 SGHTA and CDR2 FQGNSA. The V end lost 1 base, the J end lost 6 bases, and 13 bases lay between the germline ends. The length of the CDR3 is 14 residues. CDR3 amino acids: CASSLDLAGSEQYF. As DNA, the CDR3 is TGTGCCAGCAGCTTAGATTTGGCCGGCTCCGAGCAGTACTTC.

The chain joins TRBV20-1 to TRBJ2-1; weak D call: TRBD1 (6 bases). CDR3 length: 13 residues. Trimming shortened V by 7 bases and J by 10 bases, and 20 bases separated the two germline ends. Germline V CDR1 and CDR2: DFQATT, SNEGSKA (reference sequence). The CDR3 is CSVFATGRGEQFF. The DNA of the CDR3 is TGCAGTGTATTTGCTACAGGGAGAGGCGAGCAGTTCTTC.

In its sample, this clonotype was seen a few times. The chain carries TRBV20-1 and TRBJ2-7; TRBD1 might be the D (6 bases). Trimming pared 6 bases from V and 3 bases from J, leaving 15 bases between. The CDR3 runs 13 residues. Germline CDR1 DFQATT, CDR2 SNEGSKA (reference sequence). CDR3 bases: TGCAGTGCGAACCGGGACACAGACTACGAGCAGTACTTC. This sequence encodes CSANRDTDYEQYF.

The gene calls are TRBV7-2 and TRBJ2-3, with TRBD2 matching 15 bases. V gave up 5 bases and J gave up 0 bases; unmatched junction bases: 6. Germline CDR1 SGHTA, CDR2 FQGNSA. The CDR3 sequence is 18 residues long. This chain's CDR3 is CASSRGTSGGRSTDTQYF. CDR3 nucleotide sequence: TGTGCCAGCAGCCGCGGGACTAGCGGGGGGCGGAGCACAGATACGCAGTATTTT.

This clonotype has just a few counts. The chain joins TRBV24-1 to TRBJ2-7; TRBD1 matches 10 bases. Unmatched junction bases numbered 11, after V lost 3 bases and J lost 7 bases. The CDR3 runs 16 residues. CDR1 is KGHDR, CDR2 SFDVKD, per germline. In DNA, the CDR3 is TGTGCCACCAGTGATCAATGGACAGGGGGTTTGGATGAGCAGTACTTC. Translated, it gives CATSDQWTGGLDEQYF.

The V gene is TRBV6-5, the J gene TRBJ2-1, with 7 bases matching TRBD2. Germline V gene lookup returns CDR1 MNHEY and CDR2 SVGAGI. V lost 5 bases to trimming and J lost 10 bases; unmatched junction nucleotides: 14. The CDR3 is made up of 15 amino acids. The CDR3 sequence is CASSPGQAGIGEQFF. CDR3 bases: TGTGCCAGCAGTCCAGGTCAAGCGGGGATAGGGGAGCAGTTCTTC.

The chain uses TRBV5-1 and TRBJ2-7; 8 bases fit TRBD1. CDR1 and CDR2 (germline): SGHRS, YFSETQ. The CDR3 has 15 amino acids. The V gene end was trimmed by 8 bases and the J gene end by 4 bases; junction bases not matched to a gene: 14. CDR3 sequence reads: CASSQPGQEGYEQYF. DNA of the CDR3: TGCGCCAGTAGCCAACCGGGACAGGAGGGATACGAGCAGTACTTC.

This clonotype was found a few times. The V and J genes are TRBV28 and TRBJ2-5, with 9 bases that match TRBD2. V trimming: 5 bases; J trimming: 7 bases; junction bases outside the gene matches: 8. The CDR3 extends over 14 amino acids. Germline-derived CDR1 and CDR2 are MDHEN and SYDVKM. DNA of the CDR3: TGTGCCAGCAGTAGACTAGCGGCTCAGGGGACCCAGTACTTC. Its protein product is CASSRLAAQGTQYF. Based on the CDR3 plus reference TRBV28 and TRBJ2-5, the full variable domain is DVKVTQSSRYLVKRTGEKVFLECVQDMDHENMFWYRQDPGLGLRLIYFSYDVKMKEKGDIPEGYSVSREKKERFSLILESASTNQTSMYLCASSRLAAQGTQYFGPGTRLLVL.

The chain is built from TRBV29-1 and TRBJ2-1, with 9 bases identical to TRBD2. This CDR3 contains 16 residues. V lost 3 bases and J lost 5; bases outside the gene matches: 11. CDR1 is SQVTM and CDR2 is ANQGSEA in the germline V gene. The CDR3 DNA reads as TGCAGCGTTGAGGGGGCGGGAGGGCATAGGGACAATGAGCAGTTCTTC. It is translated as CSVEGAGGHRDNEQFF.

This clonotype was seen many times. A much larger clone sits a single nucleotide away, making a read error possible. The rearrangement uses TRBV4-3 and TRBJ2-1; D gene ambiguous. The CDR3 is 13 residues long. V lost 4 bases and J 10 bases, leaving 14 bases between the germline ends. Germline V gene sequence: CDR1 LGHNA, CDR2 YSLEER. The CDR3 sequence is CASSRDGEKEQFF. In DNA form, the CDR3 reads TGCGCCAGCAGCCGAGATGGAGAGAAAGAGCAGTTCTTC.